These 20 T cell receptor beta chains were sequenced from one sample in a study of blood T cell repertoires in COVID-19 (dated by TCRdb to 2018 to 2021). The method was the immunoSEQ multiplex PCR assay. TCRdb provides this immuneACCESS table in a form limited to in-frame rearrangements. Some clones are lacking; in checked studies, under half of them reflect an unresolved V gene, and why the rest are absent is not known. For this sample the table gives about 130,000 clones, of which about 85% were detected only once. Under 2.5% of the sample rests with the top ten. Specimen: peripheral blood. The receptors here all came from a man aged 65-85 years with acute or convalescent COVID-19.

The chain joins TRBV6-6 to TRBJ2-1, with 8 bases lining up with TRBD1. Germline loops: CDR1 MNHNY, CDR2 SVGAGI (reference sequence). The V and J ends lost 0 bases and 7 bases, in that order; junction bases with no gene match: 5. CDR3 size: 15 residues. The CDR3 loop is CASSYSQGARNEQFF. The DNA for the CDR3 is TGTGCCAGCAGTTACTCCCAGGGGGCGCGTAATGAGCAGTTCTTC.

This chain uses TRBV2 with TRBJ1-1; D perhaps matches TRBD1 (5 bases). Trimming took 1 base from V and 1 from J, leaving 10 bases between them. Germline CDR1 reads SNHLY; CDR2 reads FYNNEI. The CDR3 is 15 residues long. Here the CDR3 DNA reads TGTGCCAGCAGTGAAGGGGAGGGGCGGAACACTGAAGCTTTCTTT. Translation gives CASSEGEGRNTEAFF.

J is TRBJ2-3 and V is TRBV28, with D possibly TRBD1 on 5 matching bases. Trimming took off 7 bases at V and 1 base at J, with 12 bases between the two ends. The CDR3 totals 14 residues. Germline V gene lookup returns CDR1 MDHEN and CDR2 SYDVKM. CDR3 in DNA: TGTGCCAGCAAAAAGACAGTACGCACAGATACGCAGTATTTT. Translating it yields CASKKTVRTDTQYF.

V is TRBV6-5 and J is TRBJ2-3, with D possibly matching TRBD2 (5 bases). The CDR3 sequence is 14 residues long. Trimming shortened V by 2 bases and J by 2 bases, and 8 bases separated the two germline ends. The germline V gene has CDR1 MNHEY and CDR2 SVGAGI. Here the CDR3 reads CASSYQRLTDTQYF. CDR3 sequence (DNA): TGTGCCAGCAGTTACCAGCGGCTCACAGATACGCAGTATTTT.

V gene TRBV7-2 combines with J gene TRBJ2-1; D possibly corresponds to TRBD2 (6 bases). Trimming pared 5 bases from V and 4 bases from J, leaving 21 bases between. Looked up from germline, CDR1 is SGHTA and CDR2 is FQGNSA. The CDR3 spans 17 residues. The CDR3 sequence: CASSTPGLYSGYNEQFF. CDR3 in DNA: TGTGCCAGCAGCACACCGGGACTTTATTCGGGGTACAATGAGCAGTTCTTC.

The chain uses TRBV6-5 and TRBJ1-1; possibly TRBD1 for D (6 bases). Per germline, CDR1 MNHEY and CDR2 SVGAGI. CDR3 length: 11 amino acids. V was pared by 7 bases and J by 4 bases, with 7 bases between. CDR3 nucleotides: TGTGCCAGCAACAGGGTCACTGAAGCTTTCTTT. It codes for CASNRVTEAFF.

The chain combines TRBV23-1 with TRBJ1-3, with D unresolved. TRBV23-1 is an ORF, and what it does is uncertain. The CDR3 is 14 residues long. Trimming took off 4 bases at V and 7 bases at J, with 14 bases between the two ends. The CDR3 region has the DNA TGCGCCAGCAGTCCGGAGTCGGGTAGGAACACCATATATTTT. It is translated as CASSPESGRNTIYF.

The chain recombines TRBV3-1 (or the pseudogene TRBV3-2) with TRBJ2-1; 9 bases line up with TRBD2. The CDR3 totals 16 residues. J was trimmed by 4 bases and V by 5 bases; bases with no gene match: 9. The germline V gene encodes CDR1 LGHDT and CDR2 YNNKEL (reference sequence). The CDR3 here is CASSSRGGGAYNEQFF. In nucleotides, the CDR3 is TGTGCCAGCAGCAGCCGGGGCGGGGGGGCTTACAATGAGCAGTTCTTC.

The chain couples TRBV10-1 to TRBJ1-4, with 8 bases identical to TRBD1. V trimming: 7 bases; J trimming: 7 bases; junction bases outside the gene matches: 11. Germline V gene sequence: CDR1 WNHNN, CDR2 SYGVQD (reference sequence). The CDR3 covers 15 residues. CDR3 nucleotide sequence: TGCGCCAGCACTTACAACAGGGGGGAGAGTGAAAAACTGTTTTTT. Encoded protein: CASTYNRGESEKLFF.

The genes are TRBV3-1 (or the pseudogene TRBV3-2) and TRBJ2-7, with 9 bases aligning to TRBD1. In germline, CDR1 is LGHDT, CDR2 YNNKEL (reference sequence). This CDR3 is built from 16 residues. V shed 1 base, J shed 1 base, and the junction held 5 bases outside the gene matches. In nucleotides, the CDR3 is TGTGCCAGCAGCCAAGCCGGGACAGGGAGGTCCTACGAGCAGTACTTC. It yields the protein CASSQAGTGRSYEQYF.

The chain carries TRBV10-3 and TRBJ2-1, with TRBD1 identical over 9 bases. The CDR3 covers 17 residues. CDR1 is ENHRY and CDR2 is SYGVKD in the germline V gene. Trimming at V came to 0 bases and at J to 4 bases, leaving 7 bases not matched to a gene. The CDR3: CAISESEGTGTYNEQFF. Written as DNA, the CDR3 is TGTGCCATCAGTGAGTCTGAAGGGACAGGGACTTACAATGAGCAGTTCTTC.

The rearrangement links TRBV28 to TRBJ1-3; TRBD1 matches 7 bases. Losses at the gene ends were 4 bases for V and 4 bases for J; bases not matched to a gene: 4. The CDR3 loop spans 14 amino acids. Germline lookup yields CDR1 MDHEN and CDR2 SYDVKM. CDR3 in amino acids: CASSSVTGGNTIYF. In DNA form, the CDR3 reads TGTGCCAGCAGTTCCGTGACAGGGGGAAACACCATATATTTT.

This clone came up a few times. This sequence joins TRBV6-5 and TRBJ1-3; TRBD1 might be the D (6 bases). The CDR3 has 15 residues. V was clipped by 6 bases and J by 0 bases, with 12 bases between them. Germline V gene data show CDR1 as MNHEY and CDR2 as SVGAGI. The CDR3 bases are TGTGCCAGCAGCCCAGGACAGAGCTCTGGAAACACCATATATTTT. Amino acids: CASSPGQSSGNTIYF.

V gene TRBV5-6 combines with J gene TRBJ2-7, with TRBD2 identical over 8 bases. V gave up 4 bases and J gave up 2 bases; unmatched junction bases: 2. The CDR3 consists of 13 residues. Germline V CDR1 and CDR2: SGHDT, YYEEEE. CDR3 in DNA: TGTGCCAGCAGCGCCGGGGGGGCCTACGAGCAGTACTTC. Encoded protein: CASSAGGAYEQYF.

The chain couples TRBV5-4 to TRBJ1-6; D unresolved. CDR3 length: 15 amino acids. Germline loops: CDR1 SGHNT, CDR2 YYREEE (reference sequence). The V end was cut by 2 bases, the J end by 0 bases, with 6 bases between. CDR3 DNA sequence: TGTGCCAGCAGCTTACAGAACTCCTATAATTCACCCCTCCACTTT. Its protein product is CASSLQNSYNSPLHF.

This clone was seen just once. The chain carries TRBV9 and TRBJ2-3; 12 bases agree with TRBD2. Germline CDR1 is SGDLS and CDR2 is YYNGEE. The CDR3 has 16 residues. The junction had 3 bases not matched to a gene; V was cut back by 4 bases and J by 0 bases. Written as DNA, the CDR3 is TGTGCCAGCAGCATACTAGCGGGGGGAAGCACAGATACGCAGTATTTT. It translates to CASSILAGGSTDTQYF.

V and J are TRBV19 and TRBJ1-1; D ambiguous. The CDR3 sequence is 14 residues long. The germline CDR1 and CDR2 sequences are LNHDA and SQIVND (reference sequence). Trimming took off 2 bases at V and 6 bases at J, with 13 bases between the two ends. The CDR3 loop reads CASSISGVSAEAFF. The CDR3 region has the DNA TGTGCCAGTAGTATATCCGGCGTCAGCGCTGAAGCTTTCTTT. Full variable domain (missing parts from reference TRBV19 and TRBJ1-1): DGGITQSPKYLFRKEGQNVTLSCEQNLNHDAMYWYRQDPGQGLRLIYYSQIVNDFQKGDIAEGYSVSREKKESFPLTVTSAQKNPTAFYLCASSISGVSAEAFFGQGTRLTVV.

CDR3 loop: CASGQGSGETQYF. CDR3 sequence (DNA): TGTGCCAGCGGACAGGGATCAGGAGAGACCCAGTACTTC. The chain links TRBV6-5 to TRBJ2-5, with 8 bases that match TRBD1. The trim removed 8 bases at V and 4 bases at J, leaving 6 bases unmatched. This CDR3 has 13 amino acids. The germline CDR1 and CDR2 sequences are MNHEY and SVGAGI.

The chain links TRBV6-6 to TRBJ1-5; weak D call: TRBD1 (6 bases). The V gene lost 7 bases and the J gene lost 0 bases, with 13 bases spanning the gap. From germline, CDR1 is MNHNY and CDR2 SVGAGI (reference sequence). This CDR3 is 15 amino acids long. This CDR3 is CASTTGSYSNQPQHF. For the CDR3, the DNA is TGTGCCAGCACCACAGGGTCCTATAGCAATCAGCCCCAGCATTTT.

The chain recombines TRBV29-1 with TRBJ1-1; 7 bases map to TRBD1. Germline lookup yields CDR1 SQVTM and CDR2 ANQGSEA. The V segment lost 5 bases and the J segment 0 bases; nucleotides outside the gene matches: 6. CDR3 size: 14 residues. As DNA, the CDR3 is TGCAGCGTTTCAGGGGGTAATATGAACACTGAAGCTTTCTTT. Residues: CSVSGGNMNTEAFF.